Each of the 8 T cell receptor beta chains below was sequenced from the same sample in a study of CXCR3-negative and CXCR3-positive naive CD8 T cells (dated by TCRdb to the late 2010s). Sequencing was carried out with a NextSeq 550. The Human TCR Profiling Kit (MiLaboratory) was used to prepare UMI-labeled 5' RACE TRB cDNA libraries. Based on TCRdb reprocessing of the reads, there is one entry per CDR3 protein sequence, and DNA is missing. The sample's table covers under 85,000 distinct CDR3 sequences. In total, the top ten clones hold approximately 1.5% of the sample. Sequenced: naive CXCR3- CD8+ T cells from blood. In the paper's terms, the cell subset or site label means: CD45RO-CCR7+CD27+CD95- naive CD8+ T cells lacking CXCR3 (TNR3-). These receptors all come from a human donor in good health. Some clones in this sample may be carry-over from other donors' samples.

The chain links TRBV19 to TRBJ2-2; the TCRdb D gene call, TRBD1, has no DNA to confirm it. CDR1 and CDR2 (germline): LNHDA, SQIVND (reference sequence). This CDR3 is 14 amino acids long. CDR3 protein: CASSTWTGAGELFF.

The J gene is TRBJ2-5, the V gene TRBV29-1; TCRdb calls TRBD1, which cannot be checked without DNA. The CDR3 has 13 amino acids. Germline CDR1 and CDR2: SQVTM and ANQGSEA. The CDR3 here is CSVVNRGQETQYF.

CDR3 amino acids: CSVYFLQGQNTEAFF. This chain uses TRBV29-1 with TRBJ1-1; TCRdb gives TRBD1 as the D gene, but with no DNA this cannot be confirmed. Germline loops: CDR1 SQVTM, CDR2 ANQGSEA. The CDR3 has 15 amino acids.

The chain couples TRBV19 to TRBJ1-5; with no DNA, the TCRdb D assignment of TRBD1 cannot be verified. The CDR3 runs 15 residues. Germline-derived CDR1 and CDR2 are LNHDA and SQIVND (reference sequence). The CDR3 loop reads CASVLGTGSNQPQHF. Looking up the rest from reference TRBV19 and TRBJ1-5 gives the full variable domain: DGGITQSPKYLFRKEGQNVTLSCEQNLNHDAMYWYRQDPGQGLRLIYYSQIVNDFQKGDIAEGYSVSREKKESFPLTVTSAQKNPTAFYLCASVLGTGSNQPQHFGDGTRLSIL.

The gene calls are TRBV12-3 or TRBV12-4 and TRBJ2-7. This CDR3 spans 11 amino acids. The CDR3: CASSLSHEQYF.

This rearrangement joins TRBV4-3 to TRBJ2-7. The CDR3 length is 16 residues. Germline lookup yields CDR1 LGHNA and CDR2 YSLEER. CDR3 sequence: CASSHDLGDASYEQYF.

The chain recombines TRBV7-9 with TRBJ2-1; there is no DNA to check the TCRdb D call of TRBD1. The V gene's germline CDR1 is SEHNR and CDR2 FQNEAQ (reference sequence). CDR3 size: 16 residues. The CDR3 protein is CASSSLEGGGFTEQFF. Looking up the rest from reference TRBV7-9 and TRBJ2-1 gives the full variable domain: DTGVSQNPRHKITKRGQNVTFRCDPISEHNRLYWYRQTLGQGPEFLTYFQNEAQLEKSRLLSDRFSAERPKGSFSTLEIQRTEQGDSAMYLCASSSLEGGGFTEQFFGPGTRLTVL.

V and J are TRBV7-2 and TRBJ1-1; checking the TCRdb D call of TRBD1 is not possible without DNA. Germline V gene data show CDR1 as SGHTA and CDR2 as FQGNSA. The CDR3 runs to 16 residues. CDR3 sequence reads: CASSSWTGGWDTEAFF.